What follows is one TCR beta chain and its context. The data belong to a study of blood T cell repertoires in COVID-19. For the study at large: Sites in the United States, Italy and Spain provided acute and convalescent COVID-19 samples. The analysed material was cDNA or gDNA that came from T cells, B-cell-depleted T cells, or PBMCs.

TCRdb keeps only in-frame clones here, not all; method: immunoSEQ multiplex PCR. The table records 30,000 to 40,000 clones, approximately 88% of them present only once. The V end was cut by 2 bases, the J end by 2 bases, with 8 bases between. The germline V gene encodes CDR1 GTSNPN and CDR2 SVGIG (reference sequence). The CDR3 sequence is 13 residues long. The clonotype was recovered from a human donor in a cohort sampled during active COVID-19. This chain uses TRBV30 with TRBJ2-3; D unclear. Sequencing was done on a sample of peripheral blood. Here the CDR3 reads CAWSPTLTDTQYF. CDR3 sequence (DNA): TGTGCCTGGAGTCCTACCCTCACAGATACGCAGTATTTT.